The clone carrying this T cell receptor (beta chain) was counted a few times. With a much larger clone just one base away, this may be a read error. This sample was included in a study of blood T cells in healthy people across ages. The use of a sample-barcoded 5' primer and a J-beta primer mix characterized a second PCR of roughly 7 to 11 cycles. MiXCR, applied by TCRdb to the 5' RACE reads, yields one record per CDR3 protein. The table has a few hundred thousand distinct CDR3 sequences, about half seen once. CDR3 length: 15 residues. V shed 6 bases and J 11 bases; nucleotides not matched to a gene: 17. CDR1 is SEHNR, CDR2 FQNEAQ, per germline (reference sequence).

The sample taken for sequencing was blood. This chain joins TRBV7-9 and TRBJ2-5; 8 nucleotides align to TRBD2. The clonotype comes from a man aged 60 to 69 in good health. The CDR3 spells CASRRPTGGANEQYF. CDR3 sequence (DNA): TGTGCCAGCAGACGTCCGACGGGGGGGGCAAATGAGCAGTACTTC.